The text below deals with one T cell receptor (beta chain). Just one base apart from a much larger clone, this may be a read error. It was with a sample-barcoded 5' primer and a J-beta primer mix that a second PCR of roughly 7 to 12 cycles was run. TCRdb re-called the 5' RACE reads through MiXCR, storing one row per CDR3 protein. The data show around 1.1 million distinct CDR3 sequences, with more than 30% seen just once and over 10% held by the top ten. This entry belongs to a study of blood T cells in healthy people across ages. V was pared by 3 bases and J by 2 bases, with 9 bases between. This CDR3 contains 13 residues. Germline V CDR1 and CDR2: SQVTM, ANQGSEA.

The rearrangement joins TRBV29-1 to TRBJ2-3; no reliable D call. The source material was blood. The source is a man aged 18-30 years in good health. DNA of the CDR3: TGCAGCGTTGATCAAAGCCCCACAGATACGCAGTATTTT. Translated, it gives CSVDQSPTDTQYF.